Below, 29 T cell receptor beta chains from the same sample are listed, as sequenced in a study of OX40 agonist ivuxolimab in advanced cancers. Profiling relied on immunoSEQ multiplex PCR, and the TCRdb table lists in-frame clones only, not all of them. The repertoire holds some 80,000 clones, with just over 85% as singletons. This specimen consisted of CD4+ or CD8+ T cells sorted from blood, obtained in a trial of the OX40 agonist ivuxolimab. These receptors were taken from an adult with an advanced solid tumor such as melanoma, head and neck, liver or kidney cancer.

The rearrangement joins TRBV11-3 to TRBJ2-1; tentatively, D is TRBD2 (6 bases). V shed 5 bases and J shed 7 bases, with 18 bases lying between them. The germline V gene has CDR1 SGHNT and CDR2 YENEEA. CDR3 size: 15 residues. In DNA, the CDR3 is TGTGCCAGCAGCCCGGACCCGACCGGAGGGAATGAGCAGTTCTTC. Translating gives CASSPDPTGGNEQFF.

V usage is TRBV18 and J usage is TRBJ1-6, with unresolved D. The germline V and J ends were trimmed by 3 bases and 11 bases, with 17 bases remaining between them. Germline V gives CDR1 KGHSH, CDR2 LQKENI. The CDR3 spans 15 residues. The CDR3 loop reads CASSPSVGSLTPLHF. CDR3 in DNA: TGTGCCAGCTCACCTTCGGTAGGATCTCTTACACCCCTCCACTTT.

This clone was seen just once. V is TRBV5-1 and J is TRBJ2-7; D might be TRBD2 (5 bases). V shed 0 bases and J shed 7 bases, with 14 bases lying between them. Germline CDR1 is SGHRS and CDR2 is YFSETQ. The CDR3 spans 14 residues. CDR3 residues: CASSLDTAGGEQYF. CDR3 coding DNA: TGCGCCAGCAGCTTGGATACGGCGGGTGGAGAGCAGTACTTC.

The rearrangement links TRBV6-6 to TRBJ1-1; no reliable D call. This CDR3 comprises 15 residues. The germline CDR1 and CDR2 sequences are MNHNY and SVGAGI (reference sequence). V lost 6 bases and J 1 base, leaving 15 bases between the germline ends. The CDR3 is CASRRPQPPNTEAFF. The CDR3 nucleotides read TGTGCCAGCAGGAGACCGCAGCCTCCGAACACTGAAGCTTTCTTT.

In this sample, this clone turned up once. DNA of the CDR3: TGTGCCAGCAGCCCTGCCTACGAGCAGTACTTC. Translation gives CASSPAYEQYF. The chain joins TRBV7-2 to TRBJ2-7; D is undetermined. V was clipped by 5 bases and J by 2 bases, with 4 bases between them. Germline CDR1 is SGHTA and CDR2 is FQGNSA. CDR3 length: 11 amino acids. Full variable domain (outside the CDR3, taken from reference TRBV7-2 and TRBJ2-7): GAGVSQSPSNKVTEKGKDVELRCDPISGHTALYWYRQSLGQGLEFLIYFQGNSAPDKSGLPSDRFSAERTGGSVSTLTIQRTQQEDSAVYLCASSPAYEQYFGPGTRLTVT.

The genes are TRBV7-9 and TRBJ1-1; D gene uncertain. CDR3 length: 15 amino acids. Germline CDR1 is SEHNR and CDR2 is FQNEAQ (reference sequence). V lost 6 bases and J 2 bases, leaving 16 bases between the germline ends. The CDR3 spells CASSFEPDFNTEAFF. CDR3 nucleotides: TGTGCCAGCAGTTTTGAACCGGACTTTAACACTGAAGCTTTCTTT.

The chain employs TRBV18 and TRBJ1-4; D remains unclear. CDR1 KGHSH and CDR2 LQKENI come from the germline V gene. Trimming shortened V by 0 bases and J by 8 bases, and 13 bases separated the two germline ends. The CDR3 spans 15 residues. The CDR3 region has the DNA TGTGCCAGCTCACCACCGTTCAACAGTGAGGAAAAACTGTTTTTT. Translating it yields CASSPPFNSEEKLFF.

This clone was found a few times. The chain is built from TRBV9 and TRBJ1-1; D gene ambiguous. This CDR3 region has 16 residues. CDR1 and CDR2 from the germline V gene are SGDLS and YYNGEE. Trimming cost V 0 bases and J 1 base, with 13 bases left between them. This chain's CDR3 is CASSVEGRGSNTEAFF. DNA for the CDR3: TGTGCCAGCAGCGTAGAAGGACGCGGATCGAACACTGAAGCTTTCTTT.

This chain links TRBV28 with TRBJ1-3; no clear D gene. Germline V CDR1 and CDR2: MDHEN, SYDVKM. The CDR3 consists of 13 residues. V lost 7 bases to trimming and J lost 0 bases, with 7 bases between them. The DNA of the CDR3 is TGTGCCAGCAACATCGGCTCTGGAAACACCATATATTTT. This translates into CASNIGSGNTIYF.

This clone was counted once. Here the CDR3 reads CASSPDRQGAGTEAFF. The CDR3 nucleotides are TGTGCCAGCTCACCCGACCGACAGGGGGCGGGCACTGAAGCTTTCTTT. This chain uses TRBV18 with TRBJ1-1, with 10 bases matching TRBD1. The CDR3 spans 16 residues. Germline values: CDR1 KGHSH, CDR2 LQKENI. The V gene end was trimmed by 3 bases and the J gene end by 4 bases; junction bases not matched to a gene: 8.

This chain's CDR3 is CASSFHVEAEAFF. CDR3 nucleotides: TGTGCCAGCAGCTTCCATGTAGAGGCCGAGGCTTTCTTT. This chain links TRBV7-3 with TRBJ1-1; D remains unclear. Germline CDR1 is SGHTA and CDR2 is FQGTGA. The CDR3 spans 13 residues. Deletions cut 3 bases from V and 11 bases from J, with 16 bases between.

This sequence joins TRBV6-6 and TRBJ1-1; 7 bases match TRBD1. V gave up 2 bases and J gave up 5 bases; unmatched junction bases: 5. Per germline, CDR1 MNHNY and CDR2 SVGAGI (reference sequence). CDR3 length equals 14 residues. CDR3: CASSYNGQATEAFF. In DNA, the CDR3 is TGTGCCAGCAGTTACAATGGACAGGCAACTGAAGCTTTCTTT.

The V call is TRBV20-1, the J call TRBJ2-5; D gene unclear. This CDR3 is 10 amino acids long. Germline CDR1 is DFQATT and CDR2 is SNEGSKA (reference sequence). Trimming left V 6 bases short and J 5 bases short, with 7 bases between. In nucleotides, the CDR3 is TGCAGTGCGCGGCGGGAGACCCAGTACTTC. It codes for CSARRETQYF.

J is TRBJ1-1 and V is TRBV6-5; D might be TRBD1 (5 bases). The CDR3 has 15 residues. CDR1 and CDR2 (germline): MNHEY, SVGAGI. V was pared by 2 bases and J by 6 bases, with 16 bases between. The chain's CDR3 is CASSYDLAPGAEAFF. The DNA of the CDR3 is TGTGCCAGCAGTTACGATTTGGCCCCGGGGGCTGAAGCTTTCTTT.

This rearrangement joins TRBV6-6 to TRBJ2-7; D possibly corresponds to TRBD1 (6 bases). The germline gives CDR1 MNHNY, CDR2 SVGAGI (reference sequence). CDR3 length equals 15 residues. The V end lost 5 bases, the J end lost 2 bases, and 16 bases lay between the germline ends. This CDR3 reads CASSPRLTGTYEQYF. The CDR3 DNA is TGTGCCAGCAGTCCGCGATTGACAGGAACCTACGAGCAGTACTTC.

The rearrangement joins TRBV11-2 to TRBJ1-2; a weak D match, TRBD1 (5 bases). CDR3 length: 14 amino acids. Germline loops: CDR1 SGHAT, CDR2 FQNNGV. Deletions cut 5 bases from V and 7 bases from J, with 17 bases between. The CDR3 region is CASSPRGWGIGYTF. CDR3 in DNA: TGTGCCAGCAGCCCCCGTGGATGGGGGATTGGCTACACCTTC.

A single count supports this clone. This chain uses TRBV11-2 with TRBJ2-3, with D unresolved. V dropped 4 bases and J dropped 7 bases, with 6 bases sitting between them. Germline CDR1 reads SGHAT; CDR2 reads FQNNGV. The CDR3 is made up of 11 amino acids. The CDR3 bases are TGTGCCAGCAGCTCAGAATATACGCAGTATTTT. It yields the protein CASSSEYTQYF.

This clone came up once. The gene calls are TRBV4-1 and TRBJ1-5; D is possibly TRBD1 (5 bases). The CDR3 spans 15 residues. Germline V gives CDR1 MGHRA, CDR2 YSYEKL. V shed 7 bases and J shed 1 base, with 14 bases lying between them. The CDR3 loop is CASNWVWGSNQPQHF. CDR3 coding DNA: TGCGCCAGCAATTGGGTGTGGGGGAGCAATCAGCCCCAGCATTTT.

This clone is categorized as medium-sized. The chain has TRBV7-9 and TRBJ1-4, with 9 bases matching TRBD1. The CDR3 totals 14 residues. Germline values: CDR1 SEHNR, CDR2 FQNEAQ (reference sequence). V was pared by 5 bases and J by 7 bases, with 5 bases of the junction left unmatched. The CDR3 loop reads CASSPGQGFEKLFF. CDR3 nucleotides: TGTGCCAGCAGCCCGGGACAGGGCTTTGAAAAACTGTTTTTT.

This rearrangement joins TRBV9 to TRBJ1-2; no definite D call. V was shortened by 1 base and J by 3 bases, with 4 bases between the two germline ends. CDR1 is SGDLS and CDR2 is YYNGEE in the germline V gene. The CDR3 consists of 12 residues. For the CDR3, the DNA is TGTGCCAGCAGCGTACCGGACTATGGCTACACCTTC. Protein: CASSVPDYGYTF.

The count of this clone is one. The CDR3 bases are TGTGCCAGCAGTTTATCCCCGGGCAGAGTTATGAGGGGCTACACCTTC. Translating gives CASSLSPGRVMRGYTF. The chain joins TRBV27 to TRBJ1-2; D remains unclear. CDR1 and CDR2 from the germline V gene are MNHEY and SMNVEV (reference sequence). Trimming took off 0 bases at V and 8 bases at J, with 19 bases between the two ends. This CDR3 region has 16 residues.

This clone was counted once. The junction and the germline gene differ at one end; a read error may be behind it. The CDR3 coding sequence is TGTGTCAGCAGCCCGTTAGCGGGGGGCTCAAAAGGCTGGCCCACCTTC. Translating gives CVSSPLAGGSKGWPTF. The chain has TRBV14 and TRBJ1-2; D might be TRBD1 (6 bases). The CDR3 totals 16 residues. The germline V gene encodes CDR1 SGHDN and CDR2 FVKESK.

V usage is TRBV6-5 and J usage is TRBJ2-7; perhaps TRBD1 as D (6 bases). This CDR3 has 16 amino acids. The V gene's germline CDR1 is MNHEY and CDR2 SVGAGI. V lost 4 bases, J lost 6 bases, and 22 bases lay in between. Here the CDR3 DNA reads TGTGCCAGCAGTTTCTCTACCCCGGGACAACTGAGCGAGCAGTACTTC. It is translated as CASSFSTPGQLSEQYF.

The chain combines TRBV29-1 with TRBJ2-7, with D maybe TRBD1 (6 bases). Germline assignment: CDR1 SQVTM and CDR2 ANQGSEA. CDR3 size: 11 residues. Trimming stripped 2 bases from V and 6 bases from J, with 8 bases between. The DNA for the CDR3 is TGCAGCGTTGAAACAGGGAGCGAGCAGTACTTC. It is translated as CSVETGSEQYF.

The chain uses TRBV7-2 and TRBJ2-2; 8 bases align to TRBD2. J was trimmed by 3 bases and V by 2 bases; bases with no gene match: 2. Germline-derived CDR1 and CDR2 are SGHTA and FQGNSA. The CDR3 is made up of 15 amino acids. CDR3 sequence reads: CASSLSGGHTGELFF. Written as DNA, the CDR3 is TGTGCCAGCAGCTTATCGGGGGGGCACACCGGGGAGCTGTTTTTT.

This rearrangement joins TRBV5-4 to TRBJ2-1; TRBD2 is a possible D gene (7 bases). V lost 3 bases to trimming and J lost 6 bases, with 19 bases between them. This CDR3 region has 16 residues. Germline V gives CDR1 SGHNT, CDR2 YYREEE (reference sequence). The CDR3 reads CASSSRGARVGNEQFF. The CDR3 DNA follows: TGTGCCAGCAGCTCCCGGGGGGCCAGGGTGGGCAATGAGCAGTTCTTC.

This clone was counted between two and nine times. This chain links TRBV2 with TRBJ2-1; TRBD2 matches at 15 bases. There are 15 residues in the CDR3. Germline CDR1 SNHLY, CDR2 FYNNEI. After removal of 8 bases from V and 7 bases from J, the junction contained 6 bases not matched to a gene. The CDR3: CASSQGLAGGNEQFF. Written as DNA, the CDR3 is TGTGCCAGCTCACAAGGACTAGCGGGGGGGAATGAGCAGTTCTTC.

V usage is TRBV10-3 and J usage is TRBJ2-3; TRBD1 or TRBD2 may be the D gene (5 bases each). Trimming removed 0 bases from V and 5 bases from J, with 9 bases in between. CDR3 length: 14 amino acids. In germline, CDR1 is ENHRY, CDR2 SYGVKD. The CDR3 protein is CAISESGAGDTQYF. CDR3 DNA: TGTGCCATCAGTGAGTCCGGGGCAGGAGATACGCAGTATTTT.

The chain uses TRBV19 and TRBJ1-1, with TRBD1 identical over 8 bases. Germline V gene data show CDR1 as LNHDA and CDR2 as SQIVND (reference sequence). Trimming cost V 5 bases and J 5 bases; bases outside gene matches: 7. The CDR3 runs to 14 residues. CDR3 loop: CASSLRDRRTEAFF. Written as DNA, the CDR3 is TGTGCCAGTAGTCTTCGGGACAGGCGAACTGAAGCTTTCTTT. The full variable domain, completed using reference TRBV19 and TRBJ1-1, is DGGITQSPKYLFRKEGQNVTLSCEQNLNHDAMYWYRQDPGQGLRLIYYSQIVNDFQKGDIAEGYSVSREKKESFPLTVTSAQKNPTAFYLCASSLRDRRTEAFFGQGTRLTVV.